The following is a TCR beta chain sequence with its context. Its matching antigen is unknown. Both 60 Vbeta primers and 13 Jbeta primers went into the PCR. Generated by immunoSEQ multiplex PCR, the TCRdb table keeps only in-frame clones and is missing some. This sample has around 76,000 clones, with around three quarters found just once. Germline V gives CDR1 ENHRY, CDR2 SYGVKD. CDR3 length: 12 amino acids. The V segment lost 6 bases and the J segment 9 bases; nucleotides outside the gene matches: 5. This sample was included in a study of cytomegalovirus exposure and HLA in healthy donors. Study conclusions and caveats: As a later analysis showed, a missense DCLRE1C variant was linked to trimming of TCR beta V- and J-genes. The majority of CMV-associated TCR beta chains were reported as apparently HLA-restricted in a later analysis.

Specimen: PBMCs. The source is a woman aged 50 to 60 in good health and CMV-seropositive. V is TRBV10-3 and J is TRBJ2-4; 7 bases line up with TRBD2. The CDR3 loop is CAISREAGIQYF. In DNA form, the CDR3 reads TGTGCCATCAGCCGGGAGGCCGGCATTCAGTACTTC.